The subject of this entry is one T cell receptor (beta chain). Its antigen is not known. The data originate from a study of T cell repertoires in cytomegalovirus infection. Background on the study: Indicated by public TCR beta signatures were CMV infection and matching HLA type. Study-wide results and caveats: Summed frequency of public TCR beta families distinguished CMV carriers with the relevant HLA. Ex vivo, HLA-C-restricted CMV-specific TCR beta clonotypes prevailed over the rest of the response.

Between the trimmed V and J ends, which lost 3 bases and 2 bases, there was a span of 7 bases. CDR3 length: 13 amino acids. Germline CDR1 reads SEHNR; CDR2 reads FQNEAQ (reference sequence). MiXCR was run by TCRdb on the reads, yielding one entry per CDR3 protein. This sample has about 100,000 distinct CDR3 sequences, with roughly a quarter found just once. The sample taken for sequencing was CD8+ T cells from PBMCs. The source is a human donor in good health (CMV status not recorded). Some clones in this sample may be carry-over from other donors' samples. This chain links TRBV7-9 with TRBJ1-2, with unresolved D. CDR3 sequence (DNA): TGTGCCAGCAGCTTCACAGACAACTATGGCTACACCTTC. Protein product: CASSFTDNYGYTF.